This record concerns one TCR beta chain sequence. The antigen remains unidentified. Adult donors, all healthy and HIV-negative, had no recent acute infections or vaccinations. From CD4+ cells came CD45RA+ naive and CD45RA-negative memory subsets. Generated by immunoSEQ multiplex PCR, the TCRdb table keeps only in-frame clones and is missing some. The repertoire holds about 2.3 million clones, 85% to 95% seen once, with 0.3% to 0.45% in the top ten. The ends were cut back, 5 bases at V and 3 bases at J, with 14 bases in the middle. This CDR3 is built from 14 residues. Germline CDR1 is SGDLS and CDR2 is YYNGEE. This sample is part of a study of shared clonotypes between healthy human individuals. Findings of the study overall: Memory subsets had estimated richness that was generally smaller than that of naive subsets.

The sequence was obtained from a man aged 18 to 30 in good health. Some clones in this sample may be carry-over from other donors' samples. Sequencing used naive CD4+ T cells from PBMCs. The subset was: CD45RA+ positively selected. J is TRBJ2-5 and V is TRBV9; D is undetermined. The CDR3 coding sequence is TGTGCCAGCAGTTATCAGGCGTTCGAAGAGACCCAGTACTTC. It is translated as CASSYQAFEETQYF.